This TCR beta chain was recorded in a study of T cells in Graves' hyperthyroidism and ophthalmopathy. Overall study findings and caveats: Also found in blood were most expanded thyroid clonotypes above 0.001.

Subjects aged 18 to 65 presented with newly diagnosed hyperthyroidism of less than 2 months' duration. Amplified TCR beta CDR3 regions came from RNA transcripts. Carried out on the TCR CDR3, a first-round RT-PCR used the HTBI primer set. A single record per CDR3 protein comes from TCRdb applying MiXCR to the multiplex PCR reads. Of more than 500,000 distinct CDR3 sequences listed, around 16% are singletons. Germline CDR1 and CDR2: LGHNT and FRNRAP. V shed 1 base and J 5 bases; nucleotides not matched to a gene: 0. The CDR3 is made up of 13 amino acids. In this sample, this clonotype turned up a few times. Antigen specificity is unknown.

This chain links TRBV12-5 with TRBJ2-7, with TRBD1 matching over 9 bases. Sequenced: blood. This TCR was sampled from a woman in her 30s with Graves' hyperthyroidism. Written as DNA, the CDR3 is TGTGCTAGTGGTTTGGGGACAGGGGACGAGCAGTACTTC. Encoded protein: CASGLGTGDEQYF.